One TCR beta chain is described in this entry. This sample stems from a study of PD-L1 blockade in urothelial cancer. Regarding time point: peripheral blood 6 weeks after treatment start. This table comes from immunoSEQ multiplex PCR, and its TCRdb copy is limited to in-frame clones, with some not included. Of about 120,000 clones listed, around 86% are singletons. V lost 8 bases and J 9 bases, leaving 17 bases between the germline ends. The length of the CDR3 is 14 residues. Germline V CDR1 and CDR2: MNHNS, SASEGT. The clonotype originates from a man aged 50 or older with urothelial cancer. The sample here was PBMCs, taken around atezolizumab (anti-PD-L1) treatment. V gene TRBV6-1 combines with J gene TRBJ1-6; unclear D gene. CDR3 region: CASRSWIPGSPLHF. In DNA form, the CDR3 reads TGTGCCAGCCGATCATGGATCCCGGGTTCACCCCTCCACTTT.